This TCR beta chain was profiled in a study of vaccination effects on CD4 cells after COVID-19 (dated by TCRdb to between 2021 and 2022). Looking at the study overall: Participants received two doses of either the BNT162b2 or the mRNA-1273 mRNA SARS-CoV-2 vaccine. The full study included roughly 10 COVID-19 convalescent patients and a few SARS-CoV-2-naive healthy vaccine recipients. Cultures from other donors in the study were sequenced using the Oncomine TCR Beta short-read assay on an Illumina iSeq 100. SARS-CoV-2 spike-specific CD4+ TCR repertoires were compared before and after mRNA vaccination in COVID-19 convalescent patients and in infection-naive vaccine recipients.

The paper's findings and limits, for the study overall: Among healthy vaccine recipients, nearly all vaccine-induced clones were SARS-CoV-2 mono-reactive, and just 1 of 255 was cross-reactive with common cold coronaviruses. Limitations of the study were the small number of convalescent patients and the absence of early post-infection timepoints. At late post-vaccination timepoints, both infection-induced and vaccine-induced clones showed marked clonal contraction, consistent with waning T cell responses.

On this clone itself: Its target antigen remains unknown. Base-call qualities are not available, and no considerably larger clone is one nucleotide away.

Libraries came from the immunoSEQ multiplex PCR assay. TCR beta CDR3 sequencing was performed on DNA from the cultured, isolated CD4+ T cells. The authors processed their data as follows. The analysis removed non-productive TCR sequences, trimmed reads to the CDR3 region, and retained only CDR3s that were 7 or more amino acids long. Antigen-specific clonotypes were identified using the MANAFEST web app by comparison of expansion in peptide wells against reference cultures. Positive clones required FDR<0.05 expansion versus reference and all other wells, odds ratio above 5, and frequency above 0.1% in two replicate wells. A clonotype was defined as cross-reactive if the clonotype was significantly expanded both in SARS-CoV-2 spike wells and in at least one common cold coronavirus spike condition. Levenshtein distance calculated with the stringdist R package was used to assess CDR3 similarity, and unrooted trees were constructed with ape in R 3.6.1. The immuneACCESS repertoire file appears here via TCRdb, limited to in-frame rearrangements. These files lack a portion of the clones; in checked studies, under half of the deficit traces to unresolved V genes, and the cause of the others is not known. V, J and clone size derive from that table, while D and trimming were established from the DNA sequence. The sample contains 20,000 to 25,000 clones, 65% to 80% of them found a single time. Roughly 12% of the sample belongs to the ten largest clones.

In the ViraFEST assay, PBMC were stimulated with viral peptide pools, and antigen-specific CD4+ T cell clonotypes were then identified by expansion using TCR sequencing. After approximately eleven days of culture, CD4+ T cells were isolated with the EasySep CD4+ T cell isolation kit. The absence of prior SARS-CoV-2 infection in healthy vaccine recipients was confirmed by negative nucleocapsid antibodies before and after vaccination. Some 2 million PBMC per well were cultured with approximately 10 ug/ml peptides in IMDM containing roughly 5% human AB serum, approximately 10 IU/ml IL-2 and gentamicin. On days 3 and 7, half of the culture medium was replaced with fresh IL-2-containing medium. Each peptide stimulation condition was cultured in triplicate wells unless otherwise noted. Using Ficoll-Paque Plus gradient centrifugation, PBMC were separated from whole blood and then either used fresh or cryopreserved at -140C. The spike proteins of SARS-CoV-2 and of the common cold coronaviruses HCoV-NL63, HCoV-OC43 and HCoV-229E were spanned by overlapping peptide pools. The QIAamp micro DNA kit was used to extract genomic DNA from the cultured CD4+ T cells.

This TCR was recovered from a human donor who received a COVID-19 vaccine. The starting material was CD4+ T cells from PBMCs cultured with HCoV-NL63 spike peptides, obtained before COVID-19 vaccination. Taken with the paper, the label for cell subset or site translates to: HCoV-NL63 spike overlapping peptide pool stimulation.

The DNA is TGTGCCAGCAGCCGCCCCGGGAACTATGGCTACACCTTC. Translated, this is CASSRPGNYGYTF. The chain couples TRBV3-1 (or the pseudogene TRBV3-2) to TRBJ1-2; no D gene call is confident. The germline V gene encodes CDR1 LGHDT and CDR2 YNNKEL (reference sequence). Trimming takes 4 bases from V and 2 bases from J, and the germline ends sit 8 bases apart. The CDR3 runs 13 amino acids, cysteine and phenylalanine included. The sequence is cut down to CDR3 DNA, 39 bases in frame from base 1.